Sequencing of this TCR beta chain was carried out in a study of OX40 agonist ivuxolimab in advanced cancers. Study summary: Melanoma, hepatocellular carcinoma, head and neck or renal cell cancer occurred in dose-escalation patients. The group had a mean age of about 60 years, ranged from about 20 to 79, and was approximately 81% male. Checkpoint inhibitors had been given previously to approximately 40% of patients.

Trimming removed 6 bases at V and 6 bases at J, with 7 bases between. The germline V gene has CDR1 MNHEY and CDR2 SVGAGI. The CDR3 has 11 amino acids. On this clone: Antigen unknown.

Sequencing used immunoSEQ multiplex PCR; TCRdb keeps in-frame clones, though not all of them. The sample holds more than 45,000 clones, around nine tenths seen once. Points from the study as a whole: The expanded peripheral T cells' antigen specificity was not determined.

This specimen was CD4+ or CD8+ T cells sorted from blood, taken in a trial of the OX40 agonist ivuxolimab. The TCR comes from an adult with an advanced solid tumor such as melanoma, head and neck, liver or kidney cancer. V usage is TRBV6-5 and J usage is TRBJ2-3; no clear D. CDR3 loop: CASRLGDTQYF. The CDR3, as DNA: TGTGCCAGCAGACTCGGGGATACGCAGTATTTT.